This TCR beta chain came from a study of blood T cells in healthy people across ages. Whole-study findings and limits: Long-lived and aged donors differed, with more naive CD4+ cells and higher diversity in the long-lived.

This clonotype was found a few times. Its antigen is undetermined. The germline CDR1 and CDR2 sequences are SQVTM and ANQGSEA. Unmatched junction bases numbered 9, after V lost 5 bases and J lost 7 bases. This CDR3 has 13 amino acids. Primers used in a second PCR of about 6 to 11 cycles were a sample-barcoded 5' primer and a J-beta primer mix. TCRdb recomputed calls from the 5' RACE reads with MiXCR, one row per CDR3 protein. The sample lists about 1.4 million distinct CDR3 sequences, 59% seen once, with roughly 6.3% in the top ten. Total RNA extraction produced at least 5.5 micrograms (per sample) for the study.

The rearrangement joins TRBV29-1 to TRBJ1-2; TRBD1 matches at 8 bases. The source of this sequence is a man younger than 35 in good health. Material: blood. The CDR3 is CSVPLQGASGYTF. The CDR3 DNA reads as TGCAGCGTTCCCCTGCAGGGGGCAAGTGGCTACACCTTC.